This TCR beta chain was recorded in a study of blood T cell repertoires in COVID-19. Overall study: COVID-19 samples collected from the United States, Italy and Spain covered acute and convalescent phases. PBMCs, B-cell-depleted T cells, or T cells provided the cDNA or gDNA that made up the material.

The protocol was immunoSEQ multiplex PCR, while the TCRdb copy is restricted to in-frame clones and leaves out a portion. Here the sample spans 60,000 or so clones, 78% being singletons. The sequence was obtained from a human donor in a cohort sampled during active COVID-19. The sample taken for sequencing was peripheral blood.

CDR3 sequence reads: CASSTTTTNYGYTF. The DNA for the CDR3 is TGTGCCAGCAGCACCACGACAACAAACTATGGCTACACCTTC. The rearrangement links TRBV11-2 to TRBJ1-2; D call uncertain. V lost 5 bases to trimming and J lost 2 bases, with 12 bases between them. The CDR3 sequence is 14 residues long. Germline CDR1 is SGHAT and CDR2 is FQNNGV.